Sequencing of this T cell receptor beta chain was carried out in a study of tumor and adjacent non-tumor tissue in lung cancer. Study as a whole: Patients comprised 12 adenocarcinoma, a couple of squamous cell carcinoma and 1 small cell lung cancer. The study, taken as a whole, reports: Top 100 clones took a larger repertoire share in normal lung.

RNA was extracted from bulk tissue without any cell sorting. This non-tumor lung sample came from over 3 cm beyond the tumor edge. Chemotherapy-naive patients with new lung cancer underwent thoracic surgery in China, August–late 2014. V lost 8 bases, J lost 6 bases, and 8 bases stayed unmatched. CDR1 is MGHRA, CDR2 YSYEKL, per germline. The CDR3 has 14 residues. Three rounds of nested PCR, following a modified ARM-PCR protocol, produced the TCRbeta library. TCRdb re-called the multiplex PCR reads through MiXCR, storing one row per CDR3 protein. The table includes 70,000 to 90,000 distinct CDR3 sequences, around 65% detected once. As regards this clonotype: The antigen is undetermined. A much larger clone differs by one base, so this may be a read error.

Sequencing used distant non-tumor lung tissue. This chain joins TRBV4-1 and TRBJ2-1; 9 bases fit TRBD1. This TCR was sampled from a woman aged 50 to 65 with non-small cell lung cancer. The CDR3 bases are TGCGCCAGCGTTCATGGGACAGGGATCAATGAGCAGTTCTTC. Translated, it gives CASVHGTGINEQFF.